These 23 T cell receptor beta chains originate from one sample sequenced in a study of T cell responses to AZD1222 COVID-19 vaccine. Using immunoSEQ multiplex PCR, the repertoire was profiled, and TCRdb retains in-frame clones only, with some absent. The data hold 150,000 to 200,000 clones, with 88% observed a single time. This specimen consisted of peripheral blood, obtained 28 days after the second AZD1222 dose. These receptors all come from an adult who received the AZD1222 COVID-19 vaccine.

V usage is TRBV5-1 and J usage is TRBJ2-1; D not certain. The length of the CDR3 is 13 residues. Trimming took 7 bases from V and 2 from J, leaving 10 bases between them. Germline assignment: CDR1 SGHRS and CDR2 YFSETQ. This CDR3 reads CASQVDPYNEQFF. CDR3 DNA: TGCGCCAGCCAGGTGGACCCCTACAATGAGCAGTTCTTC.

Concerning this clone: This sample includes further DNA sequences coding for the same CDR3. This chain uses TRBV2 with TRBJ2-2; no clear D. With 5 bases removed from V and 6 bases from J, the gap between germline ends came to 4 bases. The CDR3 runs 11 residues. Germline-derived CDR1 and CDR2 are SNHLY and FYNNEI. CDR3 DNA: TGTGCCAGCAGTCTGCCCGGGGAGCTGTTTTTT. Translated, it gives CASSLPGELFF.

The V call is TRBV5-6, the J call TRBJ2-7; D is ambiguous. The CDR3 is 14 residues long. Germline V gives CDR1 SGHDT, CDR2 YYEEEE. Trimming stripped 1 base from V and 6 bases from J, with 14 bases between. The CDR3 loop is CASSLLRGVTEQYF. In DNA, the CDR3 is TGTGCCAGCAGCTTGCTGCGTGGGGTTACCGAGCAGTACTTC.

The rearrangement joins TRBV9 to TRBJ2-3; 11 bases line up with TRBD2. Germline loops: CDR1 SGDLS, CDR2 YYNGEE. The J segment lost 3 bases and the V segment lost 3 bases, leaving 6 bases of the junction unmatched. The CDR3 is 16 amino acids. The CDR3 loop reads CASSEGSGGATDTQYF. The CDR3 DNA follows: TGTGCCAGCAGCGAGGGTAGCGGGGGGGCTACAGATACGCAGTATTTT.

The V and J genes are TRBV2 and TRBJ1-2; D not resolved. Germline CDR1 and CDR2: SNHLY and FYNNEI. V was trimmed by 7 bases and J by 4 bases, leaving 22 bases between them. The CDR3 length is 16 residues. The CDR3 loop is CASTQTVTDDIYGYTF. CDR3 DNA: TGTGCCAGCACCCAAACGGTTACAGACGATATCTATGGCTACACCTTC.

This clone occurred once. This chain connects TRBV19 to TRBJ1-3; D is uncertain. CDR1 and CDR2 (germline): LNHDA, SQIVND (reference sequence). V was cut by 3 bases and J by 0 bases, with 6 bases left in between. The CDR3 covers 14 residues. CDR3 region: CASSIGNSGNTIYF. The CDR3 DNA sequence: TGTGCCAGTAGTATTGGCAACTCTGGAAACACCATATATTTT.

This clone turned up a few times. The chain uses TRBV5-5 and TRBJ2-7, with D perhaps TRBD1 (6 bases). The germline V gene encodes CDR1 SGHKS and CDR2 YYEKEE (reference sequence). The CDR3 consists of 14 residues. Trimming removed 2 bases at V and 6 bases at J, with 15 bases between. The CDR3 DNA is TGTGCCAGCAGCTTTGGGGGCCCGTCGGCCGAGCAGTACTTC. Residues: CASSFGGPSAEQYF.

The chain joins TRBV28 to TRBJ1-2; 7 bases are shared with TRBD1. In germline, CDR1 is MDHEN, CDR2 SYDVKM. This CDR3 is 13 amino acids long. V was pared by 6 bases and J by 6 bases, with 7 bases of the junction left unmatched. CDR3 protein: CASRDREGDGYTF. The CDR3 DNA reads TGTGCCAGCAGAGACAGGGAAGGCGATGGCTACACCTTC.

The chain employs TRBV11-2 and TRBJ1-6, with D maybe TRBD1 (5 bases). V gave up 4 bases and J gave up 7 bases, with 11 bases separating them. Germline V gene lookup returns CDR1 SGHAT and CDR2 FQNNGV. The CDR3 covers 14 residues. For the CDR3, the DNA is TGTGCCAGCAGCTGGGGGGGGAGGAATTCACCCCTCCACTTT. This sequence encodes CASSWGGRNSPLHF.

A single count supports this clone. The gene calls are TRBV5-3 and TRBJ2-1; TRBD2 matches at 9 bases. TRBV5-3 qualifies as an ORF whose function is uncertain. This CDR3 spans 17 amino acids. The ends lost 5 bases at V and 4 bases at J; junction bases unmatched: 13. CDR3 sequence: CARRSLLSGGKYNEQFF. The CDR3 coding sequence is TGTGCCAGAAGATCTCTCCTTAGCGGGGGAAAATACAATGAGCAGTTCTTC.

The genes are TRBV5-1 and TRBJ1-2; no definite D call. V was cut by 5 bases and J by 2 bases, with 13 bases left in between. The germline V gene encodes CDR1 SGHRS and CDR2 YFSETQ. This CDR3 has 14 residues. The CDR3 sequence: CASRPNDKNYGYTF. The CDR3 DNA reads as TGCGCCAGCAGACCTAACGACAAAAACTATGGCTACACCTTC.

The J gene is TRBJ2-7, the V gene TRBV18; D is unclear. This CDR3 contains 13 residues. The V and J ends lost 6 bases and 4 bases respectively, with 13 bases between them. CDR1 and CDR2 from the germline V gene are KGHSH and LQKENI. CDR3 nucleotides: TGTGCCAGCTCGACCAACGCAGATTACGAGCAGTACTTC. Protein sequence: CASSTNADYEQYF.

The chain employs TRBV11-2 and TRBJ1-4; D may be TRBD1 (5 bases). V was cut by 3 bases and J by 5 bases, with 13 bases left in between. CDR1 and CDR2 from the germline V gene are SGHAT and FQNNGV. This CDR3 region has 15 residues. The CDR3 coding sequence is TGTGCCAGCAGCTTCGAGGGGAGATCAAATGAAAAACTGTTTTTT. This codes for CASSFEGRSNEKLFF.

The chain joins TRBV14 to TRBJ1-5, with D tentatively TRBD1 (6 bases). The CDR3 consists of 13 residues. CDR1 SGHDN and CDR2 FVKESK come from the germline V gene. The V end was cut by 4 bases, the J end by 7 bases, with 11 bases between. The CDR3, as DNA: TGTGCCAGCAGCCCCACGGGGGGCCAGCCCCAGCATTTT. This codes for CASSPTGGQPQHF. The full variable domain, its missing parts supplied by reference TRBV14 and TRBJ1-5, is EAGVTQFPSHSVIEKGQTVTLRCDPISGHDNLYWYRRVMGKEIKFLLHFVKESKQDESGMPNNRFLAERTGGTYSTLKVQPAELEDSGVYFCASSPTGGQPQHFGDGTRLSIL.

The chain links TRBV29-1 to TRBJ1-3; D gene uncertain. Germline V gene lookup returns CDR1 SQVTM and CDR2 ANQGSEA. V dropped 6 bases and J dropped 2 bases, with 11 bases sitting between them. This CDR3 is built from 13 residues. CDR3 DNA: TGCAGCGTCAAGGACGCGACTGGAAACACCATATATTTT. This translates into CSVKDATGNTIYF.

The CDR3: CASSIQGTGELFF. The CDR3 coding sequence is TGTGCCAGCAGCATACAGGGAACCGGGGAGCTGTTTTTT. The rearrangement joins TRBV12-3 or TRBV12-4 to TRBJ2-2; possibly TRBD1 for D (6 bases). Deletions cut 6 bases from V and 5 bases from J, with 10 bases between. The CDR3 loop spans 13 amino acids.

This clone appeared a single time. CDR3 amino acids: CSVEGGQLNTEAFF. CDR3 nucleotide sequence: TGCAGCGTTGAAGGGGGGCAGCTGAACACTGAAGCTTTCTTT. V is TRBV29-1 and J is TRBJ1-1; possible D gene TRBD1, 6 bases. V lost 1 base, J lost 0 bases, and 9 bases lay in between. This CDR3 has 14 amino acids. CDR1 is SQVTM and CDR2 is ANQGSEA in the germline V gene.

The J gene is TRBJ1-4, the V gene TRBV7-9; the match to TRBD1 covers 10 bases. The CDR3 covers 18 residues. Trimming cost V 6 bases and J 5 bases; bases outside gene matches: 15. Germline V gene data show CDR1 as SEHNR and CDR2 as FQNEAQ (reference sequence). The CDR3 bases are TGTGCCAGCAGACCTGGACAGGGGGAGCGTTCAGTCAATGAAAAACTGTTTTTT. Translation gives CASRPGQGERSVNEKLFF.

The chain carries TRBV3-1 (or the pseudogene TRBV3-2) and TRBJ1-2; TRBD1 might be the D (5 bases). This CDR3 has 16 residues. Germline V lookup: CDR1 LGHDT, CDR2 YNNKEL (reference sequence). The germline V and J ends were trimmed by 5 bases and 1 base, with 17 bases remaining between them. CDR3 amino acids: CASSYRDPGFNYGYTF. CDR3 DNA: TGTGCCAGCAGCTATAGGGACCCAGGATTTAACTATGGCTACACCTTC.

This sequence joins TRBV19 and TRBJ2-7; a weak D match, TRBD2 (6 bases). CDR3 length equals 13 residues. Germline V gene lookup returns CDR1 LNHDA and CDR2 SQIVND (reference sequence). V lost 5 bases to trimming and J lost 3 bases, with 11 bases between them. DNA for the CDR3: TGTGCCAGTAGTGGGGGGTTCAACTACGAGCAGTACTTC. It codes for CASSGGFNYEQYF.

V and J are TRBV3-1 (or the pseudogene TRBV3-2) and TRBJ1-6; 7 nucleotides line up with TRBD1. The CDR3 consists of 14 residues. Germline V lookup: CDR1 LGHDT, CDR2 YNNKEL (reference sequence). V shed 4 bases and J 7 bases; nucleotides not matched to a gene: 4. The CDR3 DNA is TGTGCCAGCAGCCCCAGGGGGTCGAATTCACCCCTCCACTTT. This encodes CASSPRGSNSPLHF.

CDR3 bases: TGTGCCAGCACTCCTCGACAGCTCACAGATACGCAGTATTTT. It yields the protein CASTPRQLTDTQYF. The gene calls are TRBV6-6 and TRBJ2-3; D might be TRBD1 (5 bases). This CDR3 has 14 residues. Trimming removed 7 bases from V and 2 bases from J, with 13 bases in between. Per germline, CDR1 MNHNY and CDR2 SVGAGI (reference sequence).

The chain couples TRBV5-1 to TRBJ2-5; D may correspond to TRBD1 or TRBD2 (5 bases each). Germline V lookup: CDR1 SGHRS, CDR2 YFSETQ. The germline V and J ends were trimmed by 2 bases and 4 bases, with 15 bases remaining between them. The CDR3 is 15 amino acids. Here the CDR3 DNA reads TGCGCCAGCAGCTTAAACACCGGGGACCGAGAGACCCAGTACTTC. It encodes CASSLNTGDRETQYF.